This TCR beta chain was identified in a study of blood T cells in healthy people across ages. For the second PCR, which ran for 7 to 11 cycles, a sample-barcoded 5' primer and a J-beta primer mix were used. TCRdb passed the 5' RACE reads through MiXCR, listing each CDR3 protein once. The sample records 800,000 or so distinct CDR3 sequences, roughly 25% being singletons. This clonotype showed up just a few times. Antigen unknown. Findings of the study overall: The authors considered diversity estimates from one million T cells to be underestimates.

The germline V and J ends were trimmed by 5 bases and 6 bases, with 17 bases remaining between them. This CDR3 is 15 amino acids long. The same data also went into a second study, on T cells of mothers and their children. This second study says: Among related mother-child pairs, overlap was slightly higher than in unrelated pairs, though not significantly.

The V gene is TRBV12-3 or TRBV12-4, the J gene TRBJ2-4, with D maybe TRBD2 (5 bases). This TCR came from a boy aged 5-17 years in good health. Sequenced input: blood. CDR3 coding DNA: TGTGCCAGCAGTACCCTCCACGGCCTAGCAAACATTCAGTACTTC. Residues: CASSTLHGLANIQYF.